This TCR beta chain comes out of a study of T cell changes during pregnancy in multiple sclerosis. Libraries were prepared by immunoSEQ multiplex PCR; TCRdb keeps only in-frame clonotypes and omits some of them. The sample contains about 100,000 clones, about 91% of which appear only once. CDR3 length: 16 amino acids. Germline assignment: CDR1 LNHDA and CDR2 SQIVND (reference sequence). The V and J ends lost 0 bases and 2 bases respectively, with 12 bases between them. The source of this sequence is a female donor with multiple sclerosis, enrolled in a pregnancy study. The chain links TRBV19 to TRBJ2-3; the D gene is possibly TRBD2 (6 bases). The input for sequencing was peripheral blood, taken in the second trimester of pregnancy. The DNA of the CDR3 is TGTGCCAGTAGTATAGATTCAGGAGGGGCCACAGATACGCAGTATTTT. It specifies CASSIDSGGATDTQYF.